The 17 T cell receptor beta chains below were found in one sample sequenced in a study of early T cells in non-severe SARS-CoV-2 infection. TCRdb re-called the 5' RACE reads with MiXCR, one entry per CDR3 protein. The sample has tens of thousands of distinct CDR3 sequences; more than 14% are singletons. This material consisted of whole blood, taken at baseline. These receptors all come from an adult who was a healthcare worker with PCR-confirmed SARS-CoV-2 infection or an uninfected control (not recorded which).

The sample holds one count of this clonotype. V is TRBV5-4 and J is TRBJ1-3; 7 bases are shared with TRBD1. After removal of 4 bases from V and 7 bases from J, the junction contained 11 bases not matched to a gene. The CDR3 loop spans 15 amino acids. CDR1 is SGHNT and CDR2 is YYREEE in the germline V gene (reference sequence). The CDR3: CASSNGGQAQNTIYF. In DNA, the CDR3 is TGTGCCAGCAGCAATGGAGGACAGGCTCAGAACACCATATATTTT.

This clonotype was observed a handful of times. CDR3 coding DNA: TGCAGTGCAAGTCGGACTAGCGGAAGCCACAATGAGCAGTTCTTC. Translation: CSASRTSGSHNEQFF. V is TRBV20-1 and J is TRBJ2-1; TRBD2 agrees at 10 bases. Germline values: CDR1 DFQATT, CDR2 SNEGSKA (reference sequence). V gave up 6 bases and J gave up 5 bases; unmatched junction bases: 10. CDR3 length equals 15 residues.

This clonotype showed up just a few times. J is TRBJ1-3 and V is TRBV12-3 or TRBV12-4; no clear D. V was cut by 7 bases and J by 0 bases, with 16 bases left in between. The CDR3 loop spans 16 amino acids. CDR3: CASTLTQAHSGNTIYF. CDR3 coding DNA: TGTGCCAGCACTCTTACCCAGGCTCACTCTGGAAACACCATATATTTT.

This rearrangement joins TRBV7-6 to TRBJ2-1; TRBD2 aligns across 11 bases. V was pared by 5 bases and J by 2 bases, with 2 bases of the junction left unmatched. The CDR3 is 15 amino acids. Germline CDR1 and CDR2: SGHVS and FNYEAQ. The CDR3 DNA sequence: TGTGCCAGCAGCAAACTAGCGGGAGCCTACAATGAGCAGTTCTTC. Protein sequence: CASSKLAGAYNEQFF.

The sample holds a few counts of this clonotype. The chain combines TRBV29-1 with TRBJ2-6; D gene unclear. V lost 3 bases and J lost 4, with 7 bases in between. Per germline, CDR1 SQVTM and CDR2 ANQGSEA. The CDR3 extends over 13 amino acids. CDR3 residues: CSVDQSGANVLTF. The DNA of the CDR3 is TGCAGCGTTGATCAGTCCGGGGCCAACGTCCTGACTTTC.

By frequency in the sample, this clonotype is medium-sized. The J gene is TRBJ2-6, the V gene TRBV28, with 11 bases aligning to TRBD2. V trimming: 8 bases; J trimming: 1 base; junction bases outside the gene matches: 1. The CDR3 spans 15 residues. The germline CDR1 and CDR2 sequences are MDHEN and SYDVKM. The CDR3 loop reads CASGTSGSGANVLTF. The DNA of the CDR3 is TGTGCCAGCGGGACTAGCGGTTCTGGGGCCAACGTCCTGACTTTC.

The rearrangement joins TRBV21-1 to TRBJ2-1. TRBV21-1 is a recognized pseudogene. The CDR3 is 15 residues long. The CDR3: CASSNPGSSYNEQFF. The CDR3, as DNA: TGTGCCAGCAGCAACCCCGGGAGCTCCTACAATGAGCAGTTCTTC.

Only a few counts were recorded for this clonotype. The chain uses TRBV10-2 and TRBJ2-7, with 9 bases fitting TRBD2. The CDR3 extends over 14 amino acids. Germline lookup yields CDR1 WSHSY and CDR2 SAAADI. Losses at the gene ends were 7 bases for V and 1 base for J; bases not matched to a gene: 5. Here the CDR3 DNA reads TGCGCCAGCACCTTTGCGGGAGGGTCCTACGAGCAGTACTTC. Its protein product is CASTFAGGSYEQYF.

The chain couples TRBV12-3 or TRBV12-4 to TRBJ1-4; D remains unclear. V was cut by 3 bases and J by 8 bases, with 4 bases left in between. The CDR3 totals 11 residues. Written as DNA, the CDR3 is TGTGCCAGCAGTTTTGGGGAAAAACTGTTTTTT. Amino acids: CASSFGEKLFF.

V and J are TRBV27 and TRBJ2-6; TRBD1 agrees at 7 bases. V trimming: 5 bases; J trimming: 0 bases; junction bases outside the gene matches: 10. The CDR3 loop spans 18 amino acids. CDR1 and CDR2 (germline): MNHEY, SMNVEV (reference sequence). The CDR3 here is CASSPNPGQPSGANVLTF. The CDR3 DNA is TGTGCCAGCAGTCCCAACCCGGGACAGCCCTCTGGGGCCAACGTCCTGACTTTC.

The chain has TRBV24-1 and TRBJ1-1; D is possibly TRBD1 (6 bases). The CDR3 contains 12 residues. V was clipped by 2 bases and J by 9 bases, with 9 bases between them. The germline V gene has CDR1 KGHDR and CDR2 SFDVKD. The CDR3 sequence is CATSDWGHKAFF. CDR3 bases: TGTGCCACCAGTGATTGGGGACACAAAGCTTTCTTT.

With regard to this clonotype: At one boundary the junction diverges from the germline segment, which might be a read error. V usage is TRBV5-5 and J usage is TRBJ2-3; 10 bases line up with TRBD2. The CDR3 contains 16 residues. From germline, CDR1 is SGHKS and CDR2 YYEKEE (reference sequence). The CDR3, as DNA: TGTGCCCGCAGCTCACGACTAGCGGGCAGCACAGATACGCAGTATTTT. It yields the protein CARSSRLAGSTDTQYF. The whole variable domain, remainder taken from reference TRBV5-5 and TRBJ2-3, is DAGVTQSPTHLIKTRGQQVTLRCSPISGHKSVSWYQQVLGQGPQFIFQYYEKEERGRGNFPDRFSARQFPNYSSELNVNALLLGDSALYLCARSSRLAGSTDTQYFGPGTRLTVL.

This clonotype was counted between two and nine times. The CDR3 DNA is TGCAGCGTTGGGCAAGAGACCCAGTACTTC. Its translation is CSVGQETQYF. The genes are TRBV29-1 and TRBJ2-5; D gene ambiguous. The CDR3 runs 10 residues. Germline-derived CDR1 and CDR2 are SQVTM and ANQGSEA. The ends were cut back, 4 bases at V and 2 bases at J, with 2 bases in the middle. Using reference TRBV29-1 and TRBJ2-5 for the parts outside the CDR3, the full variable domain is SAVISQKPSRDICQRGTSLTIQCQVDSQVTMMFWYRQQPGQSLTLIATANQGSEATYESGFVIDKFPISRPNLTFSTLTVSNMSPEDSSIYLCSVGQETQYFGPGTRLLVL.

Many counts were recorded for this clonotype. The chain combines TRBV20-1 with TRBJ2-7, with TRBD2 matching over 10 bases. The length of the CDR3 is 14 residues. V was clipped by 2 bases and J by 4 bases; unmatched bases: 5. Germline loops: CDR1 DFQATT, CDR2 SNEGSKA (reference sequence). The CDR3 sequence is CSARRAGGPYEQYF. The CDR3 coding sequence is TGCAGTGCTAGAAGAGCGGGAGGGCCATACGAGCAGTACTTC.

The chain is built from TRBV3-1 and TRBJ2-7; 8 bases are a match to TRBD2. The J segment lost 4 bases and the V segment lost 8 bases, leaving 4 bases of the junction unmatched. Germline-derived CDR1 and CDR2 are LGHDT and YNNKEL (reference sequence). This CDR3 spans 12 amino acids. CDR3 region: CASQSGSYEQYF. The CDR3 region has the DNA TGTGCCAGCCAAAGCGGGAGTTACGAGCAGTACTTC.

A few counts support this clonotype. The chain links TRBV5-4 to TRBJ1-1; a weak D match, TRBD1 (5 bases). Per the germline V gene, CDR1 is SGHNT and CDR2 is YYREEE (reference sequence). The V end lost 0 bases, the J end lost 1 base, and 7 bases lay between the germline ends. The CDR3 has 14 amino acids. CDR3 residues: CASSLVGENTEAFF. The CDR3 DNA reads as TGTGCCAGCAGCTTGGTAGGGGAGAACACTGAAGCTTTCTTT.

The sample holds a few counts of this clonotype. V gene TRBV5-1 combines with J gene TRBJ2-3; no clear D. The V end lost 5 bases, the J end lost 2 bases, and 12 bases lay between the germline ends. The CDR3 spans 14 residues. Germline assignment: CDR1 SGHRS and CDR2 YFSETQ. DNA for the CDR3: TGCGCCAGCAGTCCTTTGACTTTCACAGATACGCAGTATTTT. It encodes CASSPLTFTDTQYF.